The 31 T cell receptor beta chains in this list originate from one sample, sequenced in a study of cytomegalovirus exposure and HLA in healthy donors. It was with 60 Vbeta and 13 Jbeta primers that the PCR ran. The method was immunoSEQ multiplex PCR; TCRdb's version includes in-frame clones alone and lacks a portion of them. The sample holds roughly 70,000 clones, roughly four fifths seen once. Input material: PBMCs. These receptors all come from a man between 18 and 35 years old in good health and CMV-seronegative.

The chain employs TRBV20-1 and TRBJ1-1, with D perhaps matching TRBD1 (6 bases). The V and J ends lost 8 bases and 1 base respectively, with 8 bases between them. Germline assignment: CDR1 DFQATT and CDR2 SNEGSKA (reference sequence). The CDR3 totals 11 residues. CDR3 region: CSQQGNTEAFF. Here the CDR3 DNA reads TGCAGTCAACAGGGGAACACTGAAGCTTTCTTT.

The chain uses TRBV4-3 and TRBJ2-3; D is perhaps TRBD1 (5 bases). V was cut by 0 bases and J by 4 bases, with 11 bases left in between. CDR3 length: 15 amino acids. CDR1 is LGHNA and CDR2 is YSLEER in the germline V gene. The CDR3 is CASSQDRGSADTQYF. In nucleotides, the CDR3 is TGCGCCAGCAGCCAAGATAGGGGAAGCGCAGATACGCAGTATTTT.

This sequence joins TRBV2 and TRBJ2-7; TRBD1 might be the D (6 bases). The CDR3 spans 15 residues. Germline CDR1 reads SNHLY; CDR2 reads FYNNEI. V was cut by 8 bases and J by 1 base, with 18 bases left in between. This CDR3 reads CASRSEQGPSYEQYF. The CDR3 DNA reads TGTGCCAGCCGATCTGAACAGGGACCGTCCTACGAGCAGTACTTC.

V and J are TRBV10-2 and TRBJ2-3; 9 bases match TRBD2. V was pared by 6 bases and J by 3 bases, with 4 bases of the junction left unmatched. This CDR3 region has 14 residues. Germline CDR1 reads WSHSY; CDR2 reads SAAADI. CDR3 sequence (DNA): TGCGCCAGCAGAGCGGGAGGCGGAACAGATACGCAGTATTTT. It codes for CASRAGGGTDTQYF.

J is TRBJ2-5 and V is TRBV6-6; TRBD2 agrees at 8 bases. V lost 6 bases to trimming and J lost 5 bases; unmatched junction nucleotides: 8. The CDR3 is 14 amino acids. CDR1 is MNHNY and CDR2 is SVGAGI in the germline V gene (reference sequence). The CDR3 region has the DNA TGTGCCAGCAGACGGGAGGGGACCCCCGAGACCCAGTACTTC. Translating gives CASRREGTPETQYF.

The chain carries TRBV6-4 and TRBJ1-1; D is unresolved. Trimming took off 3 bases at V and 2 bases at J, with 7 bases between the two ends. This CDR3 comprises 13 residues. Per the germline V gene, CDR1 is MRHNA and CDR2 is SNTAGT. CDR3 protein: CASSEWANTEAFF. The CDR3 nucleotides read TGTGCCAGCAGTGAATGGGCTAACACTGAAGCTTTCTTT.

The CDR3 here is CASSRGQGNTEAFF. The CDR3 nucleotides are TGTGCCAGCAGCCGGGGACAGGGGAACACTGAAGCTTTCTTT. The rearrangement links TRBV5-8 to TRBJ1-1; 9 nucleotides agree with TRBD1. Germline V gene lookup returns CDR1 SGHTS and CDR2 YDEGEE. Trimming at V came to 4 bases and at J to 1 base, leaving 2 bases not matched to a gene. The CDR3 length is 14 residues.

This rearrangement joins TRBV30 to TRBJ2-7; D possibly corresponds to TRBD2 (6 bases). The CDR3 covers 15 residues. V lost 3 bases and J lost 2, with 17 bases in between. Germline-derived CDR1 and CDR2 are GTSNPN and SVGIG (reference sequence). The CDR3 region is CAWRVEGGTAYEQYF. The CDR3 DNA reads as TGTGCCTGGAGGGTGGAGGGAGGTACCGCCTACGAGCAGTACTTC.

This clone was counted a single time. The genes are TRBV6-5 and TRBJ2-5; 12 bases map to TRBD2. The CDR3 has 15 amino acids. The V segment lost 5 bases and the J segment 5 bases; nucleotides outside the gene matches: 6. In germline, CDR1 is MNHEY, CDR2 SVGAGI. CDR3 sequence (DNA): TGTGCCAGCAGTAGGACTAGCGGGGAGGGGGAGACCCAGTACTTC. Protein sequence: CASSRTSGEGETQYF.

The V gene is TRBV28, the J gene TRBJ2-5; TRBD2 is a possible D gene (5 bases). The CDR3 is 15 residues long. V dropped 6 bases and J dropped 4 bases, with 18 bases sitting between them. The germline V gene encodes CDR1 MDHEN and CDR2 SYDVKM. CDR3 nucleotides: TGTGCCAGCAGCCCTCGGACCGGCGGGCCAGAGACCCAGTACTTC. Protein product: CASSPRTGGPETQYF.

This clone has a single count. V and J are TRBV6-5 and TRBJ2-7, with D possibly being TRBD2 (5 bases). CDR3 length: 15 amino acids. Germline CDR1 MNHEY, CDR2 SVGAGI. V was trimmed by 2 bases and J by 2 bases, leaving 13 bases between them. The CDR3 bases are TGTGCCAGCAGTTACGACGGGAAGGGCCCCTACGAGCAGTACTTC. Protein sequence: CASSYDGKGPYEQYF.

Regarding this clone: In the same sample, other DNA sequences code for this CDR3. The chain employs TRBV4-1 and TRBJ1-1; possible D gene TRBD1, 5 bases. Trimming stripped 5 bases from V and 4 bases from J, with 11 bases between. CDR3 length: 13 amino acids. Germline CDR1 reads MGHRA; CDR2 reads YSYEKL. This chain's CDR3 is CASSFQGATEAFF. CDR3 sequence (DNA): TGCGCCAGCAGCTTCCAGGGTGCCACTGAAGCTTTCTTT.

The rearrangement uses TRBV2 and TRBJ2-2, with 10 bases that match TRBD1. The CDR3 extends over 18 amino acids. From germline, CDR1 is SNHLY and CDR2 FYNNEI. V was pared by 8 bases and J by 6 bases, with 18 bases of the junction left unmatched. The CDR3 region has the DNA TGTGCCAGCGCCTATAGGGGTGGACAGGGGGTGGTGTCCGGGGAGCTGTTTTTT. It specifies CASAYRGGQGVVSGELFF. Full variable domain (rest looked up from reference TRBV2 and TRBJ2-2): EPEVTQTPSHQVTQMGQEVILRCVPISNHLYFYWYRQILGQKVEFLVSFYNNEISEKSEIFDDQFSVERPDGSNFTLKIRSTKLEDSAMYFCASAYRGGQGVVSGELFFGEGSRLTVL.

The chain joins TRBV15 to TRBJ2-1, with TRBD1 matching over 11 bases. Trimming at V came to 4 bases and at J to 0 bases, leaving 2 bases not matched to a gene. The length of the CDR3 is 16 residues. Germline CDR1 reads LNHNV; CDR2 reads YYDKDF (reference sequence). CDR3 amino acids: CATSIGTGGSYNEQFF. CDR3 in DNA: TGTGCCACCAGCATAGGGACAGGGGGCTCCTACAATGAGCAGTTCTTC. Full variable domain (rest looked up from reference TRBV15 and TRBJ2-1): DAMVIQNPRYQVTQFGKPVTLSCSQTLNHNVMYWYQQKSSQAPKLLFHYYDKDFNNEADTPDNFQSRRPNTSFCFLDIRSPGLGDTAMYLCATSIGTGGSYNEQFFGPGTRLTVL.

The V and J genes are TRBV19 and TRBJ2-3, with D possibly being TRBD2 (6 bases). The CDR3 sequence is 15 residues long. Trimming removed 6 bases from V and 1 base from J, with 14 bases in between. Germline CDR1 LNHDA, CDR2 SQIVND (reference sequence). In DNA, the CDR3 is TGTGCCAGTAGGGCGGGGACGCGGGGCACAGATACGCAGTATTTT. Translation gives CASRAGTRGTDTQYF. The whole variable domain, filled in from reference TRBV19 and TRBJ2-3, reads DGGITQSPKYLFRKEGQNVTLSCEQNLNHDAMYWYRQDPGQGLRLIYYSQIVNDFQKGDIAEGYSVSREKKESFPLTVTSAQKNPTAFYLCASRAGTRGTDTQYFGPGTRLTVL.

As to this clone: One junction end does not reproduce the germline sequence, and a read error may be involved. The chain combines TRBV18 with TRBJ2-7; D ambiguous. The germline V gene has CDR1 KGHSH and CDR2 LQKENI. The CDR3 is 14 residues long. Here the CDR3 reads CASSPVGGSHEQYF. CDR3 nucleotide sequence: TGTGCCAGCTCACCGGTTGGCGGCTCCCACGAGCAGTATTTC.

V gene TRBV18 combines with J gene TRBJ2-1, with 12 bases identical to TRBD2. With V trimmed by 3 bases and J by 1 base, 4 bases remained unmatched. This CDR3 is 17 amino acids long. The germline V gene encodes CDR1 KGHSH and CDR2 LQKENI. CDR3 DNA sequence: TGTGCCAGCTCACCTAAGACTAGCGGGAGTTCCTACAATGAGCAGTTCTTC. Protein: CASSPKTSGSSYNEQFF. Complete variable domain (other parts from reference TRBV18 and TRBJ2-1): NAGVMQNPRHLVRRRGQEARLRCSPMKGHSHVYWYRQLPEEGLKFMVYLQKENIIDESGMPKERFSAEFPKEGPSILRIQQVVRGDSAAYFCASSPKTSGSSYNEQFFGPGTRLTVL.

This clone was picked up a small number of times. This chain joins TRBV7-2 and TRBJ2-7; 11 bases agree with TRBD2. Germline CDR1 reads SGHTA; CDR2 reads FQGNSA. Losses at the gene ends were 0 bases for V and 3 bases for J; bases not matched to a gene: 1. The CDR3 contains 15 residues. This CDR3 reads CASSLATSGSYEQYF. The CDR3 DNA is TGTGCCAGCAGCTTAGCTACTAGCGGGAGCTACGAGCAGTACTTC.

This chain links TRBV7-2 with TRBJ2-5; 7 bases match TRBD2. Trimming removed 9 bases from V and 0 bases from J; junction bases left unmatched: 7. Germline CDR1 reads SGHTA; CDR2 reads FQGNSA. This CDR3 has 14 residues. Written as DNA, the CDR3 is TGTGCCAGTGCTTGGCGGGGGTACCAAGAGACCCAGTACTTC. This codes for CASAWRGYQETQYF.

The V and J genes are TRBV18 and TRBJ1-1; the D gene is possibly TRBD1 (6 bases). The CDR3 covers 14 residues. Looked up from germline, CDR1 is KGHSH and CDR2 is LQKENI. Between the trimmed V and J ends, which lost 2 bases and 5 bases, there was a span of 12 bases. The CDR3: CASSPRTDSTEAFF. The CDR3 DNA reads TGTGCCAGCTCACCAAGGACAGATTCGACTGAAGCTTTCTTT.

For the CDR3, the DNA is TGTGCCAGCAGCTTGTTCCAGTACGAGCAGTACTTC. This sequence encodes CASSLFQYEQYF. The chain carries TRBV5-6 and TRBJ2-7, with D unresolved. The CDR3 length is 12 residues. The germline CDR1 and CDR2 sequences are SGHDT and YYEEEE. V dropped 1 base and J dropped 4 bases, with 6 bases sitting between them.

V gene TRBV19 combines with J gene TRBJ1-5; D might be TRBD1 (5 bases). V lost 5 bases to trimming and J lost 4 bases, with 15 bases between them. Looked up from germline, CDR1 is LNHDA and CDR2 is SQIVND (reference sequence). The CDR3 is 15 amino acids. CDR3 residues: CASSPLTTANQPQHF. CDR3 sequence (DNA): TGTGCCAGTAGTCCCCTTACGACAGCTAATCAGCCCCAGCATTTT.

This clone was counted a single time. The CDR3 is CASSPGPNTEAFF. The DNA of the CDR3 is TGTGCCAGCTCACCGGGGCCCAACACTGAAGCTTTCTTT. The chain joins TRBV18 to TRBJ1-1; D may be TRBD1 (5 bases). The V end lost 3 bases, the J end lost 2 bases, and 7 bases lay between the germline ends. The CDR3 totals 13 residues. From germline, CDR1 is KGHSH and CDR2 LQKENI.

The CDR3 sequence: CASSFGGGQPQHF. The CDR3 DNA reads as TGTGCCAGCAGCTTTGGGGGGGGGCAGCCCCAGCATTTT. The chain uses TRBV7-2 and TRBJ1-5, with a weak D call TRBD1 (5 bases). V was shortened by 3 bases and J by 7 bases, with 10 bases between the two germline ends. The germline V gene has CDR1 SGHTA and CDR2 FQGNSA. The CDR3 is 13 amino acids.

The chain recombines TRBV6-6 with TRBJ1-3; no reliable D call. Trimming stripped 6 bases from V and 4 bases from J, with 16 bases between. Germline values: CDR1 MNHNY, CDR2 SVGAGI (reference sequence). CDR3 size: 15 residues. CDR3 sequence reads: CASSRLIKSGNTIYF. In nucleotides, the CDR3 is TGTGCCAGCAGCCGCCTAATAAAGTCCGGAAACACCATATATTTT.

The CDR3 nucleotides are TGTGCCAGCAGCAACCCCGGGTGGCTAGCCGCGAACACCGGGGAGCTGTTTTTT. Protein sequence: CASSNPGWLAANTGELFF. The chain has TRBV7-6 and TRBJ2-2; tentatively, D is TRBD2 (5 bases). With 5 bases removed from V and 0 bases from J, the gap between germline ends came to 19 bases. Per germline, CDR1 SGHVS and CDR2 FNYEAQ. The CDR3 contains 18 residues.

CDR3 DNA sequence: TGCGCCAGCAGCCAAGCCGGAGACTACGAGCAGTACTTC. This translates into CASSQAGDYEQYF. The chain has TRBV4-1 and TRBJ2-7; no firm D call. V shed 1 base and J shed 3 bases, with 7 bases lying between them. CDR3 length: 13 amino acids. In germline, CDR1 is MGHRA, CDR2 YSYEKL.

The rearrangement joins TRBV5-1 to TRBJ2-3, with TRBD2 matching over 13 bases. The CDR3 extends over 15 amino acids. V was clipped by 4 bases and J by 4 bases; unmatched bases: 3. CDR1 and CDR2 (germline): SGHRS, YFSETQ. The CDR3 DNA is TGCGCCAGCAGCCTGACTAGCGGGGGGTCAGATACGCAGTATTTT. Translated, it gives CASSLTSGGSDTQYF. Based on the CDR3 plus reference TRBV5-1 and TRBJ2-3, the full variable domain is KAGVTQTPRYLIKTRGQQVTLSCSPISGHRSVSWYQQTPGQGLQFLFEYFSETQRNKGNFPGRFSGRQFSNSRSEMNVSTLELGDSALYLCASSLTSGGSDTQYFGPGTRLTVL.

This chain connects TRBV15 to TRBJ2-7; TRBD1 matches 8 bases. CDR3 length equals 14 residues. The V segment lost 5 bases and the J segment 2 bases; nucleotides outside the gene matches: 5. Germline CDR1 and CDR2: LNHNV and YYDKDF (reference sequence). This CDR3 reads CATSDRDRPYEQYF. As DNA, the CDR3 is TGTGCCACCAGCGACCGGGACAGGCCCTACGAGCAGTACTTC.

This clone showed up just a few times. The V gene is TRBV7-2, the J gene TRBJ2-1; TRBD2 aligns across 12 bases. The length of the CDR3 is 15 residues. Germline V gives CDR1 SGHTA, CDR2 FQGNSA. The junction had 3 bases not matched to a gene; V was cut back by 5 bases and J by 4 bases. This CDR3 is CASSLTSGGYNEQFF. CDR3 nucleotide sequence: TGTGCCAGCAGCCTGACTAGCGGGGGATACAATGAGCAGTTCTTC.

J is TRBJ1-5 and V is TRBV2, with D possibly TRBD1 on 5 matching bases. The CDR3 length is 16 residues. Between the trimmed V and J ends, which lost 6 bases and 0 bases, there was a span of 15 bases. The V gene's germline CDR1 is SNHLY and CDR2 FYNNEI. For the CDR3, the DNA is TGTGCCAGCAGGTCATCACCAGGGCCTAGCAATCAGCCCCAGCATTTT. Protein: CASRSSPGPSNQPQHF.